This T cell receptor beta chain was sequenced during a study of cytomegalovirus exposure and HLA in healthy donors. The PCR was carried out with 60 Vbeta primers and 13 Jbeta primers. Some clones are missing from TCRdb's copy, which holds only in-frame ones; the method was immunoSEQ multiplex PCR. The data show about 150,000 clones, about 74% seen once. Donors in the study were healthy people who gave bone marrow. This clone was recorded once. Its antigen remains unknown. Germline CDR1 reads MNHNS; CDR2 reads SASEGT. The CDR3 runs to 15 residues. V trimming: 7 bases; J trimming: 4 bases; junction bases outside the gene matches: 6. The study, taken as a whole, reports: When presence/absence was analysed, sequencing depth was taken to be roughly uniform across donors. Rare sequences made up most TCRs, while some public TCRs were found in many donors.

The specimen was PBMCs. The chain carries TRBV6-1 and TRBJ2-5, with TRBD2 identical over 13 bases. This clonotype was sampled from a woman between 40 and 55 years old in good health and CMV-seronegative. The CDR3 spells CASTTTSGGPETQYF. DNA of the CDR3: TGTGCCAGCACAACGACTAGCGGGGGGCCAGAGACCCAGTACTTC.